The T cell receptor beta chain under discussion was sequenced for a study of shared clonotypes between healthy human individuals. Whole-study findings and limits: Having only a few donors restricted how much genetic and exposure-history diversity was captured.

Produced via immunoSEQ multiplex PCR; TCRdb's table is partial and in-frame only. The sample lists around 510,000 clones, roughly 79% occurring once. Looked up from germline, CDR1 is LNHDA and CDR2 is SQIVND (reference sequence). V shed 10 bases and J 1 base; nucleotides not matched to a gene: 3. This CDR3 comprises 12 residues. Regarding this clone: Its matching antigen is unknown.

The TCR was taken from a woman between 40 and 50 years old in good health. Some clones in this sample may be carry-over from other donors' samples. Sequencing was carried out using PBMCs. The chain carries TRBV19 and TRBJ1-1; TRBD1 matches at 7 bases. CDR3 nucleotide sequence: TGTGCCACGGGACAGACGAACACTGAAGCTTTCTTT. It specifies CATGQTNTEAFF.